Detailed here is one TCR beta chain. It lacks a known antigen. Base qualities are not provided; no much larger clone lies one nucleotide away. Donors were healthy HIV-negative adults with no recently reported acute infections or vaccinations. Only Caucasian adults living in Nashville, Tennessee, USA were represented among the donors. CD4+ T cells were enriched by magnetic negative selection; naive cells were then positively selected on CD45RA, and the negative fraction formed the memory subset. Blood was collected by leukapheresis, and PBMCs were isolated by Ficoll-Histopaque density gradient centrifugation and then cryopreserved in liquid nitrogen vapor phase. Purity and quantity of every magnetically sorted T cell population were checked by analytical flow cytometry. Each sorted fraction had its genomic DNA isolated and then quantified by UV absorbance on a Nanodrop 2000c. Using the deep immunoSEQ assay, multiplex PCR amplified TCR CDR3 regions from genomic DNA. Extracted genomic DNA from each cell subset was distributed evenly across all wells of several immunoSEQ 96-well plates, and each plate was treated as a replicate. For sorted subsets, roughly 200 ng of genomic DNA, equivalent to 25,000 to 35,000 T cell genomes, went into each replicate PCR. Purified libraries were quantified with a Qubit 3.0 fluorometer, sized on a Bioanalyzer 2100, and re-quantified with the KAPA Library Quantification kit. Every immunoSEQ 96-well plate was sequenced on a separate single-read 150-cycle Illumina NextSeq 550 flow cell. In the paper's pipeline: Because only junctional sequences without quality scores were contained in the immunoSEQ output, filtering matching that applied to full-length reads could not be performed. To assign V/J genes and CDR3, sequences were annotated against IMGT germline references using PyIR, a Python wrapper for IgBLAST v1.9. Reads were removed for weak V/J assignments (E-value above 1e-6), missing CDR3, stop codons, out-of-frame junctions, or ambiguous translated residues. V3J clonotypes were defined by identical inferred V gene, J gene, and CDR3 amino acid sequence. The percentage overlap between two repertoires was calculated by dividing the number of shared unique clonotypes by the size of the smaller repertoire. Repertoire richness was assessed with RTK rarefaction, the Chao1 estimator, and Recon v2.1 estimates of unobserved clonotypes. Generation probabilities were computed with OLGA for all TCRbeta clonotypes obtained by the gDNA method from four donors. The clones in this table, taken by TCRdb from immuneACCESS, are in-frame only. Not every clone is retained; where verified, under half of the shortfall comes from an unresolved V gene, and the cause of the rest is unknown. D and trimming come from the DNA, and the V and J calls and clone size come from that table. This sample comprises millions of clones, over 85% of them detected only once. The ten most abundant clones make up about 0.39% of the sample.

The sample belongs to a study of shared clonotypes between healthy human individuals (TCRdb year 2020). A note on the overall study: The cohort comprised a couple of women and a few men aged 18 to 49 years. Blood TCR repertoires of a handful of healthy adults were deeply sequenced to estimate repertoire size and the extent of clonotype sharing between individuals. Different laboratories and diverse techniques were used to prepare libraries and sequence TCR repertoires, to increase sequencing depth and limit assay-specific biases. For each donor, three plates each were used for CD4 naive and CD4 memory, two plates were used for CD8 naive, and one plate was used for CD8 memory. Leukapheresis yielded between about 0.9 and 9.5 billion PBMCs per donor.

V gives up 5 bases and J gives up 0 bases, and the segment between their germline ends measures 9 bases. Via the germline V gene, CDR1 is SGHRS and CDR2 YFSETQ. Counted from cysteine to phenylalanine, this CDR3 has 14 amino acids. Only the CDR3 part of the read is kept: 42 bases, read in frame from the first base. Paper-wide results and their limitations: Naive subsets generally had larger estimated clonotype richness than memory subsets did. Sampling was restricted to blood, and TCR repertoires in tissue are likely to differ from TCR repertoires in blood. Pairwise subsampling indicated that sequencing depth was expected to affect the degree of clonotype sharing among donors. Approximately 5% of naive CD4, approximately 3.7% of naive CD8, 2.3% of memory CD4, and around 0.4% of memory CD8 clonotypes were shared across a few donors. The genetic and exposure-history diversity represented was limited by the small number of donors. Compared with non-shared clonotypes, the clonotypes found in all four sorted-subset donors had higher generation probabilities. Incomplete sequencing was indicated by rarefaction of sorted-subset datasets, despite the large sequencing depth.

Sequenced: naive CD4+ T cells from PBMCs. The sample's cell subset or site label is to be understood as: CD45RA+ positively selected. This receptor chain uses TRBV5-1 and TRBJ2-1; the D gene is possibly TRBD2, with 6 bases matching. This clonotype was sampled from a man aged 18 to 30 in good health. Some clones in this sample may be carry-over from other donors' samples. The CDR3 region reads CASREDYSYNEQFF. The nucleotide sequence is TGCGCCAGCAGAGAGGACTACTCCTACAATGAGCAGTTCTTC.